A selection of T cell receptor beta chains follows, all from one sample in a study of response to subunit inactivated influenza vaccine. TCRdb passed the RT-PCR reads through MiXCR, listing each CDR3 protein once. The sample has fewer than 200,000 distinct CDR3 sequences; about 9% are singletons. This specimen was non-naive T cells sorted from PBMCs, taken on the day of vaccination. The receptors here all came from a man aged 50 to 59 who received an inactivated influenza vaccine. CDR3s include the opening cysteine and the closing phenylalanine or tryptophan. The order of the fields is CDR3 length, clone size, D gene, V gene, J gene, CDR3 DNA, CDR3 protein. A D gene is named only where the DNA matches it firmly. The size of a clone is reported for some rows only, either as once, few or many, or as a class for expanded clones.

length: 15
size: few
D: TRBD1
V: TRBV29-1
J: TRBJ1-3
DNA: TGCAGCGTCCTAGGACAGGGGTACTCTGGAAACACCATATATTTT
CDR3: CSVLGQGYSGNTIYF

length: 14
size: few
D: .
V: TRBV7-8
J: TRBJ1-1
DNA: TGTGCCAGCAGCTTAGAGCCAGGGTTCACTGAAGCTTTCTTT
CDR3: CASSLEPGFTEAFF

length: 13
size: many
D: TRBD1
V: TRBV29-1
J: TRBJ1-1
DNA: TGCAGCGTTGAAGTTTCAGCGACAGGGAAGGCTTTCTTT
CDR3: CSVEVSATGKAFF

length: 18
size: .
D: TRBD2
V: TRBV11-2
J: TRBJ2-3
DNA: TGTGCCAGCAGCTTACGAGGGACTAGCGGGAGGGGCACAGATACGCAGTATTTT
CDR3: CASSLRGTSGRGTDTQYF

length: 15
size: .
D: .
V: TRBV20-1
J: TRBJ1-1
DNA: TGCAGTGCTGAAAAAGGGGTTCAAGGCGCCACTGAAGCTTTCTTT
CDR3: CSAEKGVQGATEAFF

length: 15
size: few
D: TRBD1
V: TRBV25-1
J: TRBJ2-5
DNA: TGTGCCAGCAGTGAATTGGGGACAGGGCGAGAGACCCAGTACTTC
CDR3: CASSELGTGRETQYF

length: 16
size: few
D: TRBD2
V: TRBV4-2
J: TRBJ2-2
DNA: TGTGCCAGCAGCCAAGATTCTAGCGGGAGGACCGGGGAGCTGTTTTTT
CDR3: CASSQDSSGRTGELFF

length: 15
size: many
D: .
V: TRBV7-8
J: TRBJ2-5
DNA: TGTGCCAGCAGCCCCCCCCTGAGGGGCGAAGAGACCCAGTACTTC
CDR3: CASSPPLRGEETQYF

length: 12
size: many
D: .
V: TRBV5-6
J: TRBJ2-7
DNA: TGTGCCAGCAGCGGTGGGGTAAACGAGCAGTACTTC
CDR3: CASSGGVNEQYF

length: 11
size: .
D: .
V: TRBV7-9
J: TRBJ1-3
DNA: TGTGCCAGCAGCCCGGACAGCCTTCCTTGGTTT
CDR3: CASSPDSLPWF

length: 15
size: many
D: .
V: TRBV2
J: TRBJ1-5
DNA: TGTGCCAGCAGCCTTGAGGGCGCGAGGTACCAGCCCCAGCATTTT
CDR3: CASSLEGARYQPQHF

length: 13
size: many
D: .
V: TRBV11-2
J: TRBJ1-4
DNA: TGTGCCAGCAGCTTAGGCGCTAATGAAAAACTGTTTTTT
CDR3: CASSLGANEKLFF

length: 16
size: .
D: .
V: TRBV7-9
J: TRBJ2-7
DNA: TGTGCCAGCAGCTTAGCGCGTGGCGGGGTTATAGGTGAGCAGTACTTC
CDR3: CASSLARGGVIGEQYF

length: 13
size: .
D: TRBD1
V: TRBV2
J: TRBJ2-7
DNA: TGTGCCAGCAGCGGGGGACAGGGCCACGAGCAGTACTTC
CDR3: CASSGGQGHEQYF

length: 16
size: .
D: TRBD2
V: TRBV20-1
J: TRBJ2-1
DNA: TGCAGTGCTAGGCAAACTAGCGGAGGGGCAACGAATGAGCAGTTCTTC
CDR3: CSARQTSGGATNEQFF

length: 13
size: few
D: .
V: TRBV5-4
J: TRBJ2-5
DNA: TGTGCCAGCAGCTTGGTTCAACAAGAGACCCAGTACTTC
CDR3: CASSLVQQETQYF

length: 15
size: .
D: .
V: TRBV5-4
J: TRBJ1-2
DNA: TGTGCCAGCAGCCTGCAGGTGGGGGGTGGTGGTGGCTACACCTTC
CDR3: CASSLQVGGGGGYTF

length: 14
size: .
D: TRBD1
V: TRBV19
J: TRBJ2-3
DNA: TGTGCCAGTAGTATGGGACAGCGCAGAGATACGCAGTATTTT
CDR3: CASSMGQRRDTQYF

length: 13
size: .
D: TRBD1
V: TRBV7-8
J: TRBJ1-2
DNA: TGTGCCAGCAGCCGGACAGGGGGCTTGGGCTACACCTTC
CDR3: CASSRTGGLGYTF

length: 12
size: few
D: TRBD2
V: TRBV20-1
J: TRBJ2-1
DNA: TGCAGTGCGGCTAGCGGGAACAATGAGCAGTTCTTC
CDR3: CSAASGNNEQFF

length: 20
size: .
D: TRBD2
V: TRBV27
J: TRBJ2-6
DNA: TGTGCCAGCAGCCCACTTGTTACTAGCGGGAGGACGAGGGGGGCCAACGTCCTGACTTTC
CDR3: CASSPLVTSGRTRGANVLTF

length: 15
size: .
D: TRBD2
V: TRBV28
J: TRBJ2-7
DNA: TGTGCCAGCATTATTAGCGGGGGGGCCAGCTACGAGCAGTACTTC
CDR3: CASIISGGASYEQYF

length: 14
size: .
D: .
V: TRBV24-1
J: TRBJ2-3
DNA: TGTGCCACCAGTGATTTGAAGGGTCAAGATACGCAGTATTTT
CDR3: CATSDLKGQDTQYF

length: 17
size: .
D: TRBD2
V: TRBV12-3/TRBV12-4
J: TRBJ2-5
DNA: TGTGCCAGCAGGGGCGGGACTAGCGGGAGGGCCGTGGAGACCCAGTACTTC
CDR3: CASRGGTSGRAVETQYF

length: 15
size: .
D: TRBD1
V: TRBV5-6
J: TRBJ2-7
DNA: TGTGCCAGCAGCACTCTGACAGGGGGCGGCTACGAGCAGTACTTC
CDR3: CASSTLTGGGYEQYF

length: 14
size: many
D: .
V: TRBV20-1
J: TRBJ1-1
DNA: TGCAGTGCTAGAGCGGGGGGCTCAGGGACTGAAGCTTTCTTT
CDR3: CSARAGGSGTEAFF

length: 16
size: few
D: TRBD1
V: TRBV4-2
J: TRBJ1-5
DNA: TGTGCCAGCAGCCAGGGAGACAGGGTGTTAGCACAGCCCCAGCATTTT
CDR3: CASSQGDRVLAQPQHF

length: 11
size: many
D: .
V: TRBV28
J: TRBJ2-7
DNA: TGTGCCAGCAGTTGGGGCGACGAGCAGTACTTC
CDR3: CASSWGDEQYF

length: 14
size: many
D: .
V: TRBV7-9
J: TRBJ2-3
DNA: TGTGCCAGCAGCTTAGTCACCAGCACAGATACGCAGTATTTT
CDR3: CASSLVTSTDTQYF

length: 15
size: few
D: .
V: TRBV6-1
J: TRBJ1-5
DNA: TGTGCCAGCAGTGAAAGGAAGATGGGCAATCAGCCCCAGCATTTT
CDR3: CASSERKMGNQPQHF

length: 14
size: few
D: .
V: TRBV12-3/TRBV12-4
J: TRBJ2-3
DNA: TGTGCCAGCAGTTTAGCGGGGGACAAGGATACGCAGTATTTT
CDR3: CASSLAGDKDTQYF

length: 14
size: many
D: .
V: TRBV5-5
J: TRBJ2-5
DNA: TGTGCCAGCAGCCTGACCCCAGGGAGGGAGACCCAGTACTTC
CDR3: CASSLTPGRETQYF

length: 13
size: .
D: .
V: TRBV5-6
J: TRBJ2-1
DNA: TGTGCCAGCAGCTTGGGAGGGCGCCCTGAGCAGTTCTTC
CDR3: CASSLGGRPEQFF

length: 15
size: many
D: .
V: TRBV20-1
J: TRBJ2-7
DNA: TGCAGTGCTAGAGTTCCTTCCCGGAACTCCTACGAGCAGTACTTC
CDR3: CSARVPSRNSYEQYF

length: 18
size: many
D: .
V: TRBV4-3
J: TRBJ2-3
DNA: TGCGCCAGCAGCCAAGGGCCCGTGAGCTGGGGGGCCAAAGATACGCAGTATTTT
CDR3: CASSQGPVSWGAKDTQYF

length: 16
size: few
D: .
V: TRBV11-2
J: TRBJ2-5
DNA: TGTGCCAGCAGCTCCCATCTCGATGGCGTCACGGGGACCCAGTACTTC
CDR3: CASSSHLDGVTGTQYF

length: 14
size: few
D: .
V: TRBV7-8
J: TRBJ1-5
DNA: TGTGCCAGCGGAGGGGATGGTCCCAATCAGCCCCAGCATTTT
CDR3: CASGGDGPNQPQHF

length: 15
size: .
D: .
V: TRBV4-2
J: TRBJ1-2
DNA: TGTGCCAGCAGCCAAGATCCCCCAGAAAACTATGGCTACACCTTC
CDR3: CASSQDPPENYGYTF

length: 14
size: many
D: .
V: TRBV7-9
J: TRBJ2-7
DNA: TGTGCCAGCAGCGAAAACTCGGGCAGGGACGAGCAGTACTTC
CDR3: CASSENSGRDEQYF

length: 15
size: few
D: .
V: TRBV6-2/TRBV6-3
J: TRBJ2-3
DNA: TGTGCCAGCAGTTATGGGCAGGCCATCACAGATACGCAGTATTTT
CDR3: CASSYGQAITDTQYF

length: 13
size: few
D: .
V: TRBV5-1
J: TRBJ2-7
DNA: TGCGCCAGCAGCCTAATCTACGGATACGAGCAGTACTTC
CDR3: CASSLIYGYEQYF

length: 14
size: many
D: .
V: TRBV12-3/TRBV12-4
J: TRBJ1-4
DNA: TGTGCCAGCAGTGCCAGCGTAGCCAATGAAAAACTGTTTTTT
CDR3: CASSASVANEKLFF

length: 15
size: .
D: TRBD2
V: TRBV7-9
J: TRBJ2-3
DNA: TGTGCCAGCAGCTCCCAGACTAGCGCCACAGATACGCAGTATTTT
CDR3: CASSSQTSATDTQYF

length: 16
size: few
D: TRBD2
V: TRBV7-9
J: TRBJ2-3
DNA: TGTGCCAGCAGCTTAGGACTAGCGGGAGCAACAGATACGCAGTATTTT
CDR3: CASSLGLAGATDTQYF

length: 15
size: few
D: TRBD1
V: TRBV7-8
J: TRBJ1-6
DNA: TGTGCCAGCAGCTCAGGACAGGGCTACAATTCACCCCTCCACTTT
CDR3: CASSSGQGYNSPLHF

length: 15
size: .
D: .
V: TRBV3-1
J: TRBJ2-5
DNA: TGTGCCAGCAGCCCCCCGAAGGGAGGAGAAGAGACCCAGTACTTC
CDR3: CASSPPKGGEETQYF

length: 14
size: many
D: TRBD2
V: TRBV29-1
J: TRBJ2-3
DNA: TGCAGCGTTGTACTAGCGGGGATGCGCAATACGCAGTATTTT
CDR3: CSVVLAGMRNTQYF